This T cell receptor beta chain was identified in a study of metastatic and nonmetastatic thyroid tumors. As for the study in general: Where malignant and benign thyroid patients were concerned, repertoires were compared across blood and tumor or nodule tissue.

In the case of this clone: Antigen specificity is unknown. At one end, the junction sequence differs from germline, possibly due to a read error.

Patients had received no treatment of any kind before thyroid surgery. General observations from the study: Within blood and tumor, benign nodules reportedly had significantly lower TCR beta diversity than malignant thyroid tumors did.

Original data processing: A papillary thyroid cancer distant-metastasis classifier was built from CDR3 differences across clinicopathological groups. TCRdb re-processed the PCR reads through MiXCR. TCRdb's processing, not the authors', yielded these V and J calls. Of about 16,000 clones listed, just over 30% are singletons. The CDR3 is 16 amino acids. CDR1 and CDR2 from the germline V gene are SGHVS and FQNEAQ. The sequence derives from a female donor with papillary thyroid cancer or a benign thyroid nodule (not recorded which). Some clones in this sample may be carry-over from other donors' samples. The chain carries TRBV7-8 and TRBJ2-5, with 7 positions matching TRBD1. Material for sequencing was blood. CDR3: CASRPPTGSSQETKYF. DNA for the CDR3: TGTGCCAGCAGACCTCCGACAGGGAGTAGCCAAGAGACCAAGTACTTC.